This T cell receptor (beta chain) was identified during a study of OX40 agonist ivuxolimab in advanced cancers. As for the study in general: An agonistic human IgG2 monoclonal antibody against OX40 (CD134) was given.

This clone occurred once. Sequencing used immunoSEQ multiplex PCR; TCRdb keeps in-frame clones, though not all of them. The repertoire holds approximately 58,000 clones, with roughly 81% as singletons. Germline CDR1 reads SEHNR; CDR2 reads FQNEAQ (reference sequence). V lost 5 bases, J lost 7 bases, and 9 bases stayed unmatched. The CDR3 totals 14 residues. The chain recombines TRBV7-9 with TRBJ2-5; 8 nucleotides align to TRBD2. This TCR came from an adult with an advanced solid tumor such as melanoma, head and neck, liver or kidney cancer. This specimen was CD4+ or CD8+ T cells sorted from blood, taken in a trial of the OX40 agonist ivuxolimab. The CDR3 nucleotides read TGTGCCAGCAGCACCAGCGGGAGTTGGGGGACCCAGTACTTC. Residues: CASSTSGSWGTQYF.